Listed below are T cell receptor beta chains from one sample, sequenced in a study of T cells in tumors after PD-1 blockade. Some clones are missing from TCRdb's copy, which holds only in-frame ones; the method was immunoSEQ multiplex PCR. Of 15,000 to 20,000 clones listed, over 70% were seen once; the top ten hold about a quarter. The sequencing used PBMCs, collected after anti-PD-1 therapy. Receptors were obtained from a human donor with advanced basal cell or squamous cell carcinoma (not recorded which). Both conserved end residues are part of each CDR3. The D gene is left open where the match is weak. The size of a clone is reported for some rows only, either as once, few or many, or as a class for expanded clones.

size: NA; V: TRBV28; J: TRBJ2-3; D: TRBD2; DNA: TGTGCCAGCAGTTTAGGAGCTAGCGGTAGGGATACGCAGTATTTT; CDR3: CASSLGASGRDTQYF
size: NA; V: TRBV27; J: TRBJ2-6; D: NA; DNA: TGTGCCAGCAGTTTTTACAGTGGGGTCTCTGGGGCCAACGTCCTGACTTTC; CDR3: CASSFYSGVSGANVLTF
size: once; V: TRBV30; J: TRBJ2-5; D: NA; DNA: TGTGCCTGGAGGATGACTGTCCAAGAGACCCAGTACTTC; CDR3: CAWRMTVQETQYF
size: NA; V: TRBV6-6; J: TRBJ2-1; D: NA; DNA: TGTGCCACCATCCCGAATAACGGGGACTACAATGAGCAGTTCTTC; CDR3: CATIPNNGDYNEQFF
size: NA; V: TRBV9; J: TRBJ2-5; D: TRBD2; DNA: TGTGCCAGCAGCCCAGCGGGAGGGGGCAGGACCCAGTACTTC; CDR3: CASSPAGGGRTQYF
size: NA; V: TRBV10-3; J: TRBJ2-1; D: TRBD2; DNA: TGTGCCATCAGTGATCGCGGGACTAGTAGGAACAATGAGCAGTTCTTC; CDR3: CAISDRGTSRNNEQFF
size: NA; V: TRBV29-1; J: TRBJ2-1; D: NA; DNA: TGCAGCGTTGAAGTCGCAGGCCCCTCAATCTATGAGCAGTTCTTC; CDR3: CSVEVAGPSIYEQFF
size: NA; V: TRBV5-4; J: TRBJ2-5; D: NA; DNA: TGTGCCAGCACCGCGGGGACGGTAGGGGAGACCCAGTACTTC; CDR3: CASTAGTVGETQYF
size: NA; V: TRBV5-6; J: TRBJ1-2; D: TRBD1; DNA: TGTGCCAGCAGCTTGGTATCTTGGACAGGGGTAAACGGCTACACCTTC; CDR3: CASSLVSWTGVNGYTF
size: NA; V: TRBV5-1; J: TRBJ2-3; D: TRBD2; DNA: TGCGCCAGCAGCGTAAACCCCCGGGGGGGAGTGACAGATACGCAGTATTTT; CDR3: CASSVNPRGGVTDTQYF
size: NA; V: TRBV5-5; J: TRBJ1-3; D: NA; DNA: TGTGCCAGCAGCTTGCCAGTCCTCGGGGGAAACACCATATATTTT; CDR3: CASSLPVLGGNTIYF
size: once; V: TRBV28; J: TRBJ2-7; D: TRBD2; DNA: TGTGCCAGCAGTGACGAGCGGGAGGGCTTATACGAGCAGTACTTC; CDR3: CASSDEREGLYEQYF
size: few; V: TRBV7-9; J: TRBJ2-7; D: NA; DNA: TGTGCCACACAGGATCGCTCCTACGAGCAGTACTTC; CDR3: CATQDRSYEQYF
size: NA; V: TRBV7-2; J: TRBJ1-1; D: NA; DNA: TGTGCCAGCACACGGGTGGCGGGTCTAAGGGACACTGAAGCTTTCTTT; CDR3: CASTRVAGLRDTEAFF
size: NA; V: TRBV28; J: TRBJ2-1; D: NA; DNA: TGTGCCAGCAACTCTAATTTACGATACCAGTACAATGAGCAGTTCTTC; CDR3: CASNSNLRYQYNEQFF
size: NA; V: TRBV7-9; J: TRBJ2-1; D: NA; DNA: TGTGCCAGCAGCTTAGATCGGACTAATGTCGATGAGCAGTTCTTC; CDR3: CASSLDRTNVDEQFF
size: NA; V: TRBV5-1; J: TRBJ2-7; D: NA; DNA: TGCGCCAGCAGCTTGCTCGGACAGAACTACGAGCAGTACTTC; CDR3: CASSLLGQNYEQYF
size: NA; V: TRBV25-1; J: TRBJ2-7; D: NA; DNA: TGTGCCACTCGTAGCGGCGGAAAAGACGAGCAGTACTTC; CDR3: CATRSGGKDEQYF
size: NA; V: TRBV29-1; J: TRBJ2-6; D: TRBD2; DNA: TGCAGCGCCGGACTAGCACGGTCTGGGGCCAACGTCCTGACTTTC; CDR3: CSAGLARSGANVLTF
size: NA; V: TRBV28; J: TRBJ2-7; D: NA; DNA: TGTGCCAGCAGCCCACGGGGGATCTCCTACGAGCAGTACTTC; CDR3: CASSPRGISYEQYF
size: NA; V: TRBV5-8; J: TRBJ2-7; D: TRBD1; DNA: TGTGCCAGCAGCCAGATCGGGACAGGGGGCTACGAGCAGTACTTC; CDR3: CASSQIGTGGYEQYF
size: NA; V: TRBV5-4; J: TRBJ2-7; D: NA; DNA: TGTGCCAGCAGCTTGGAGGTAGCGAGGTCCTACGAGCAGTACTTC; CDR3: CASSLEVARSYEQYF
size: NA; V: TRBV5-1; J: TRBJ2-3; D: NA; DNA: TGCGCCAGCAGCTTGGATATCCGGGGCACAGATACGCAGTATTTT; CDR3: CASSLDIRGTDTQYF
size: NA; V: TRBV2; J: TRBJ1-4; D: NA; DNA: TGTGCCAGCAGTGCAACACCCGCAACTAATGAAAAACTGTTTTTT; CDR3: CASSATPATNEKLFF
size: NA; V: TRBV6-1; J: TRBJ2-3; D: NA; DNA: TGTGCCAGCAGTGAAGTCATAGGGGGGACGCAGTATTTT; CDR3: CASSEVIGGTQYF
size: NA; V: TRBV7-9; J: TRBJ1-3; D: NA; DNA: TGTGCCAGCACCCCGCGGGAGGGGCTTTCTGGAAACACCATATATTTT; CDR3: CASTPREGLSGNTIYF
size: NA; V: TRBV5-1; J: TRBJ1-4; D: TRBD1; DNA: TGCGCCAGCAACGGGGGACAGACCGATAATGAAAAACTGTTTTTT; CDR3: CASNGGQTDNEKLFF
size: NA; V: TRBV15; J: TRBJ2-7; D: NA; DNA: TGTGCCACCAGCCGAGGAGGGGGACAGCGCTACGAGCAGTACTTC; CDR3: CATSRGGGQRYEQYF
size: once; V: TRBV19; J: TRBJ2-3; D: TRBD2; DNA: TGTGCCAGCGGGACTAGCGGGGTTGATACGCAGTATTTT; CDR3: CASGTSGVDTQYF
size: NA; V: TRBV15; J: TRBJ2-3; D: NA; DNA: TGTGCCACCAGCAGAGATGGGGGCAGGAGAAGCGGAACTAGCACAGATACGCAGTATTTT; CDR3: CATSRDGGRRSGTSTDTQYF
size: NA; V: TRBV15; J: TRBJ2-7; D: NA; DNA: TGTGCCACCAGCCTAGATGCCCAGAAGTCCTACGAGCAGTACTTC; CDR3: CATSLDAQKSYEQYF
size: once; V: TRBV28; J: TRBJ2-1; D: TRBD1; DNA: TGTGCCAGCCACGGGAGACAGGGGGTCTTTTGGCAGTTCTTC; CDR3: CASHGRQGVFWQFF
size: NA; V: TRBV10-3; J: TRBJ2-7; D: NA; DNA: TGTGCCATCAGTATGGGGGGTTCCTACGAGCAGTACTTC; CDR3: CAISMGGSYEQYF
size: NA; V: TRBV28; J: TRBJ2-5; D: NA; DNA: TGTGCCAGCGGGGGTTCGCAGGTCGAGGAGACCCAGTACTTC; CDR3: CASGGSQVEETQYF
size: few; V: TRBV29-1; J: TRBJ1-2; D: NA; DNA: TGCAGCGGTGGGGCAGACTATGGCTACACCTTC; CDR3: CSGGADYGYTF